The following is a T cell receptor beta chain sequence with its context. The record originates from a study of blood T cell repertoires in COVID-19. Study-wide background: Sites across the United States, Italy and Spain contributed samples from acute and convalescent COVID-19. PBMCs, B-cell-depleted T cells, or T cells were the source of the cDNA or gDNA that made up the material.

Under the authors' procedure: Researchers report that nucleated cell counts were estimated from reference gene primer amplification. Only in-frame clones appear in the TCRdb table, and some are missing; sequencing was by immunoSEQ multiplex PCR. The D gene and trimming were derived from the DNA, and the V and J assignments and clone size from that table. The data contain about 100,000 clones, approximately 86% of them singletons. The CDR3 length is 15 residues. The V and J ends lost 6 bases and 6 bases, in that order; junction bases with no gene match: 10. CDR1 is MNHEY, CDR2 SVGAGI, per germline. Material for sequencing was peripheral blood. This TCR derives from a man aged 45 to 65 with active or convalescent COVID-19. The rearrangement joins TRBV6-5 to TRBJ1-2, with TRBD1 identical over 10 bases. CDR3 residues: CASSPSGQGIDGYTF. The CDR3 region has the DNA TGTGCCAGCAGCCCGTCGGGACAGGGGATTGATGGCTACACCTTC.